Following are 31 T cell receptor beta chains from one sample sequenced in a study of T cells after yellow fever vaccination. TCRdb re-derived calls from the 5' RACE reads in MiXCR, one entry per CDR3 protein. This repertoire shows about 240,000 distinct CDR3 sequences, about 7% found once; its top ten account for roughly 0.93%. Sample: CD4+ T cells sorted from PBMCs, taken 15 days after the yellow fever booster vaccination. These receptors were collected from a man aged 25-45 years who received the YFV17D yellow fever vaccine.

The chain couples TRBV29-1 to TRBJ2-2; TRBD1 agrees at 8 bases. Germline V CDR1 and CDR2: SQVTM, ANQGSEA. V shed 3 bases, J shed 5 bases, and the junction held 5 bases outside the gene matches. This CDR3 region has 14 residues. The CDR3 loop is CSVDKDRATGELFF. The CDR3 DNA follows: TGCAGCGTTGATAAGGACAGGGCGACCGGGGAGCTGTTTTTT.

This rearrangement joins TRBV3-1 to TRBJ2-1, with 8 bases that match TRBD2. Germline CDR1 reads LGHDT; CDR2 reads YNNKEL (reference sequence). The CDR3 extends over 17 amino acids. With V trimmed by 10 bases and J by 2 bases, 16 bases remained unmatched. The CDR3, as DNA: TGTGCCACCTCCCAAGTTGCGGCGGGAGGACCCTACAATGAGCAGTTCTTC. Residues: CATSQVAAGGPYNEQFF.

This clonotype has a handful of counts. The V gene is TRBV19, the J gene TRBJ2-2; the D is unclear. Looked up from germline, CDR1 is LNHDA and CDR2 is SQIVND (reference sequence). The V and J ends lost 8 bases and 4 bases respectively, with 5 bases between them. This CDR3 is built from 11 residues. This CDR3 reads CASASTGELFF. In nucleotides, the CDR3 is TGTGCCAGTGCGAGCACCGGGGAGCTGTTTTTT.

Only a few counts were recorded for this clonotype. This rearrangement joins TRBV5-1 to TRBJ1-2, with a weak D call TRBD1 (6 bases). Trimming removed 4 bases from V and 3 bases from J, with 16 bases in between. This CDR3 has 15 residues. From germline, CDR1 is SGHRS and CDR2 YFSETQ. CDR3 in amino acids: CASSGLVGADYGYTF. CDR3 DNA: TGCGCCAGCAGCGGCCTTGTGGGGGCAGACTATGGCTACACCTTC.

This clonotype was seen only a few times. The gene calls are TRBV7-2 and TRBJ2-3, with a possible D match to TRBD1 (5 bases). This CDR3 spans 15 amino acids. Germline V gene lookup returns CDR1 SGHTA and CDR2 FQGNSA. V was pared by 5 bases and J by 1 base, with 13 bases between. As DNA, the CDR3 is TGTGCCAGCAGCCGTGCCCCACAGGGCACAGATACGCAGTATTTT. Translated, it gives CASSRAPQGTDTQYF.

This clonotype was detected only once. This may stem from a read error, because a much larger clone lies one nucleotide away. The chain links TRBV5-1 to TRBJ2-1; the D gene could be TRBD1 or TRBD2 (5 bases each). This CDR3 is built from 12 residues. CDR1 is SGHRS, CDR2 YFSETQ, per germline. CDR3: CASRGTYNEHFF. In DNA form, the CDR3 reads TGCGCCAGCAGAGGGACCTACAATGAGCACTTCTTC. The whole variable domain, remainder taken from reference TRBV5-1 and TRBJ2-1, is KAGVTQTPRYLIKTRGQQVTLSCSPISGHRSVSWYQQTPGQGLQFLFEYFSETQRNKGNFPGRFSGRQFSNSRSEMNVSTLELGDSALYLCASRGTYNEHFFGPGTRLTVL.

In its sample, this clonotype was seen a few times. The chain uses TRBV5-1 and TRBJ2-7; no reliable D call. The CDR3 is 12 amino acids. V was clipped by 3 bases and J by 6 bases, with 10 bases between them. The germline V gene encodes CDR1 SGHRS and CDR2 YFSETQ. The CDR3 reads CASSSLWGEQYF. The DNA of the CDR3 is TGCGCCAGCAGCTCCCTTTGGGGCGAGCAGTACTTC.

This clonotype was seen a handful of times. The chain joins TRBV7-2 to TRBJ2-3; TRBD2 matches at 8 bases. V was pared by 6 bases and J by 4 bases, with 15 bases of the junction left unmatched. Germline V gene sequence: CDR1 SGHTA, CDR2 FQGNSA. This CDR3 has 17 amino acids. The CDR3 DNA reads TGTGCCAGCAGTTTACAGTCGGCGGGAGGATATGCAGATACGCAGTATTTT. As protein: CASSLQSAGGYADTQYF. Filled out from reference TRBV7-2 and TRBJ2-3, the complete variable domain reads GAGVSQSPSNKVTEKGKDVELRCDPISGHTALYWYRQSLGQGLEFLIYFQGNSAPDKSGLPSDRFSAERTGGSVSTLTIQRTQQEDSAVYLCASSLQSAGGYADTQYFGPGTRLTVL.

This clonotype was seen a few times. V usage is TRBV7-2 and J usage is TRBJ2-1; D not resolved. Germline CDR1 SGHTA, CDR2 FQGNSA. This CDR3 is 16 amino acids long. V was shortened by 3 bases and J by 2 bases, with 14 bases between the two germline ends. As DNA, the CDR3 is TGTGCCAGCAGCTTCGGCTCAAAGGCCCCCTACAATGAGCAGTTCTTC. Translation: CASSFGSKAPYNEQFF.

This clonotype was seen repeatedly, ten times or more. The CDR3 reads CASSFPGAPDTQYF. The CDR3, as DNA: TGTGCCAGCAGCTTTCCGGGGGCCCCAGATACGCAGTATTTT. The chain carries TRBV7-3 and TRBJ2-3, with D perhaps given as TRBD1 or TRBD2 (6 bases each). V shed 3 bases and J shed 4 bases, with 11 bases lying between them. This CDR3 spans 14 amino acids. CDR1 and CDR2 (germline): SGHTA, FQGTGA. The full variable domain, completed using reference TRBV7-3 and TRBJ2-3, is GAGVSQTPSNKVTEKGKYVELRCDPISGHTALYWYRQSLGQGPEFLIYFQGTGAADDSGLPNDRFFAVRPEGSVSTLKIQRTERGDSAVYLCASSFPGAPDTQYFGPGTRLTVL.

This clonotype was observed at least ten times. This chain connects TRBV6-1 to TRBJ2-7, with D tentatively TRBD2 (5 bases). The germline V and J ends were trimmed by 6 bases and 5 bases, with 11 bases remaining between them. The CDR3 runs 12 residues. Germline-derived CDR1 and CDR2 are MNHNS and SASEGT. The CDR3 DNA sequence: TGTGCCAGCAGAGGCTTCGGGGACGAGCAGTACTTC. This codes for CASRGFGDEQYF.

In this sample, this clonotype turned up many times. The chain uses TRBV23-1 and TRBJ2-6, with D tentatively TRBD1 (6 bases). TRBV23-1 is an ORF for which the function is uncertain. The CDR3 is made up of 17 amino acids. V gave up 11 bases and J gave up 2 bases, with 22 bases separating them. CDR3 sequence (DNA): TGCGCCGGGTCCTGGATAACAGGGCGCCCTGGGGCCAACGTCCTGACTTTC. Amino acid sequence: CAGSWITGRPGANVLTF.

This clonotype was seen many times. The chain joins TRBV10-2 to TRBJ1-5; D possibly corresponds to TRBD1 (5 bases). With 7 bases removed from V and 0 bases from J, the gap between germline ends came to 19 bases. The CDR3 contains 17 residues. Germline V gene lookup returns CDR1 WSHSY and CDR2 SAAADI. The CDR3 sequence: CASTKGLDKYSNQPQHF. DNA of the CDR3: TGCGCCAGCACTAAAGGGTTGGACAAGTATAGCAATCAGCCCCAGCATTTT.

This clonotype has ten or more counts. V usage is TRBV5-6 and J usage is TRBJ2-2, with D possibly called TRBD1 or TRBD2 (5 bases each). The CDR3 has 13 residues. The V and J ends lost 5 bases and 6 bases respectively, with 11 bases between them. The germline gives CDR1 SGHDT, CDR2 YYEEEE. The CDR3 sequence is CASSWGRPGELFF. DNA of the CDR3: TGTGCCAGCAGTTGGGGGAGACCCGGGGAGCTGTTTTTT.

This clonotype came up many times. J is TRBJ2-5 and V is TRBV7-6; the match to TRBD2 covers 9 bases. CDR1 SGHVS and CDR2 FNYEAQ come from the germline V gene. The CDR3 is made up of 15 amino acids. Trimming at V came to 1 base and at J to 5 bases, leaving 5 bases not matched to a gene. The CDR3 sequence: CASSLGAGGTETQYF. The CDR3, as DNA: TGTGCCAGCAGCTTAGGTGCGGGAGGGACGGAGACCCAGTACTTC. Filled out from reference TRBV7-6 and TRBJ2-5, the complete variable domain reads GAGVSQSPRYKVTKRGQDVALRCDPISGHVSLYWYRQALGQGPEFLTYFNYEAQQDKSGLPNDRFSAERPEGSISTLTIQRTEQRDSAMYRCASSLGAGGTETQYFGPGTRLLVL.

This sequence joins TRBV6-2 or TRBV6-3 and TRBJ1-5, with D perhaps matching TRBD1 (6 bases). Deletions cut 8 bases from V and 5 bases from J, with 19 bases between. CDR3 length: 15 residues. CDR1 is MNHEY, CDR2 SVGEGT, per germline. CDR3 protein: CASSTGTGWYQPQHF. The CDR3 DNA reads TGTGCCAGCTCCACCGGCACAGGGTGGTATCAGCCCCAGCATTTT.

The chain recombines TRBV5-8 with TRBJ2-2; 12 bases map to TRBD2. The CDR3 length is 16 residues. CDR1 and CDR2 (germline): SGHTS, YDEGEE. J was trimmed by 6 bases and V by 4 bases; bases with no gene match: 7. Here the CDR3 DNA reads TGTGCCAGCAGCACCGTGACTAGCGGGAGTGCCGGGGAGCTGTTTTTT. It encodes CASSTVTSGSAGELFF. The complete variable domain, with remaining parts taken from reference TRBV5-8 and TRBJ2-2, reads EAGVTQSPTHLIKTRGQQATLRCSPISGHTSVYWYQQALGLGLQFLLWYDEGEERNRGNFPPRFSGRQFPNYSSELNVNALELEDSALYLCASSTVTSGSAGELFFGEGSRLTVL.

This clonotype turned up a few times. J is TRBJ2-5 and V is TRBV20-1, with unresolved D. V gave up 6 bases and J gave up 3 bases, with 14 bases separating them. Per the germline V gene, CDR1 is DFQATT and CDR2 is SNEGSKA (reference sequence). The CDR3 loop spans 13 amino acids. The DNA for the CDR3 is TGCAGTGCCGTCCTCGGTGGCGAAGAGACCCAGTACTTC. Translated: CSAVLGGEETQYF.

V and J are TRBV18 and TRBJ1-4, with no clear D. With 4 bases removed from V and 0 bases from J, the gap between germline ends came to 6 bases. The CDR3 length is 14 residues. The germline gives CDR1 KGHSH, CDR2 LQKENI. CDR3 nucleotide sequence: TGTGCCAGCTCACAGGGTGCAACTAATGAAAAACTGTTTTTT. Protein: CASSQGATNEKLFF.

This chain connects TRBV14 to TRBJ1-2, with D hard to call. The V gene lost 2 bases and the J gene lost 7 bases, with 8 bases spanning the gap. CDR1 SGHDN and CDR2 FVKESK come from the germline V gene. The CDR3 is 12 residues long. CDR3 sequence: CASSQNGFGYTF. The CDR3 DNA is TGTGCCAGCAGCCAAAACGGTTTTGGCTACACCTTC.

CDR3 loop: CSARDSQGYSSYNEQFF. In nucleotides, the CDR3 is TGCAGTGCTAGAGACTCTCAGGGATATAGCTCCTACAATGAGCAGTTCTTC. J is TRBJ2-1 and V is TRBV20-1; D may be TRBD1 (5 bases). This CDR3 region has 17 residues. Germline CDR1 and CDR2: DFQATT and SNEGSKA (reference sequence). The V gene lost 0 bases and the J gene lost 0 bases, with 15 bases spanning the gap.

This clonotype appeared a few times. CDR3 loop: CATSRDILTSTDTQYF. The CDR3 DNA follows: TGTGCCACCAGCAGAGATATCCTTACGAGTACAGATACGCAGTATTTT. This chain links TRBV15 with TRBJ2-3; D unresolved. CDR1 LNHNV and CDR2 YYDKDF come from the germline V gene (reference sequence). CDR3 length: 16 residues. V was shortened by 0 bases and J by 3 bases, with 13 bases between the two germline ends.

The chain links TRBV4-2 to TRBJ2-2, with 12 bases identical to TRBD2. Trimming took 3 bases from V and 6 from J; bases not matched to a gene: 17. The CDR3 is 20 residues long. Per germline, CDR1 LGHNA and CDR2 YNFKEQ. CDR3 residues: CASSQPPGTSGSGFAGELFF. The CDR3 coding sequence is TGTGCCAGCAGCCAGCCCCCCGGGACTAGCGGGTCGGGATTCGCCGGGGAGCTGTTTTTT.

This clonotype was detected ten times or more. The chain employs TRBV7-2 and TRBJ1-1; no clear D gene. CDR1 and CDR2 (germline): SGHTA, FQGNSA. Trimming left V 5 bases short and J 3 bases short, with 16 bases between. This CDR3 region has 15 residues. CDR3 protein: CASSRDGYRDTEAFF. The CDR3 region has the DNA TGTGCCAGCAGCCGTGACGGGTATAGGGACACTGAAGCTTTCTTT.

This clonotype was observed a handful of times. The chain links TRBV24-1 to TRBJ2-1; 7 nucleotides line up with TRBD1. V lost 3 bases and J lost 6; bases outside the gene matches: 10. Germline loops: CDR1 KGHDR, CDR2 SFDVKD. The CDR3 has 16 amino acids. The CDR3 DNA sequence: TGTGCCACCAGTGATCCGAGGGGGCGGGTGCTCAATGAGCAGTTCTTC. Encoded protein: CATSDPRGRVLNEQFF.

The CDR3 DNA sequence: TGCAGCGTTGGAGTCTTCGGCTCCTACAATGAGCAGTTCTTC. Translation gives CSVGVFGSYNEQFF. The chain uses TRBV29-1 and TRBJ2-1, with unresolved D. Germline CDR1 reads SQVTM; CDR2 reads ANQGSEA. The length of the CDR3 is 14 residues. V gave up 4 bases and J gave up 0 bases, with 10 bases separating them.

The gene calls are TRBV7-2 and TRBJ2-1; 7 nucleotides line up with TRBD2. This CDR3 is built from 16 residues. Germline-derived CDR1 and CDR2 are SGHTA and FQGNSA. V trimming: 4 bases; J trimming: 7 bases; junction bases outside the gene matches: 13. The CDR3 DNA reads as TGTGCCAGCAGCTCCACCGGGGTCTCCGGGAGGAATGAGCAGTTCTTC. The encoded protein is CASSSTGVSGRNEQFF. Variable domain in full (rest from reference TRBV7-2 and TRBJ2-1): GAGVSQSPSNKVTEKGKDVELRCDPISGHTALYWYRQSLGQGLEFLIYFQGNSAPDKSGLPSDRFSAERTGGSVSTLTIQRTQQEDSAVYLCASSSTGVSGRNEQFFGPGTRLTVL.

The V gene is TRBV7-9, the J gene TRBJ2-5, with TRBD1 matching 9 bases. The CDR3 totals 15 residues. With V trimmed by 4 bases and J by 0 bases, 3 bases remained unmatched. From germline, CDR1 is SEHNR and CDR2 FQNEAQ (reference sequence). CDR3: CASSSGDRDQETQYF. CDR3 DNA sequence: TGTGCCAGCAGCTCGGGGGACAGGGACCAAGAGACCCAGTACTTC.

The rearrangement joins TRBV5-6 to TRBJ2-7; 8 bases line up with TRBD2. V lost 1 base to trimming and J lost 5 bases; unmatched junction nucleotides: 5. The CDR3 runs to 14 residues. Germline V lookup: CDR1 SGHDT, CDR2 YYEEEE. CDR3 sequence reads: CASSLIGRAHEQYF. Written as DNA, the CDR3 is TGTGCCAGCAGCTTGATCGGGAGGGCCCACGAGCAGTACTTC.

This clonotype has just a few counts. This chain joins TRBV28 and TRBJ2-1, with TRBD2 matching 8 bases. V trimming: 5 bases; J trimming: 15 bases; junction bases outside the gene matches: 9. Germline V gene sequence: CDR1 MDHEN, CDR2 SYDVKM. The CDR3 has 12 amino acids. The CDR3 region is CASSDQSGRGFF. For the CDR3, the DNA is TGTGCCAGCAGTGACCAAAGCGGGAGAGGGTTCTTC.

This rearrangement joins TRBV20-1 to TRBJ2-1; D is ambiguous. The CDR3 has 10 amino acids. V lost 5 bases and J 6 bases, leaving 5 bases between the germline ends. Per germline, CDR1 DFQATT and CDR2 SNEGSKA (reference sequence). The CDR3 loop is CSAPFNEQFF. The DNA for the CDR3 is TGCAGTGCTCCTTTCAATGAGCAGTTCTTC.